This T cell receptor (beta chain) was identified during a study of T cell repertoires in ileal Crohn's disease. V shed 0 bases, J shed 3 bases, and the junction held 6 bases outside the gene matches. Germline CDR1 SGHTA, CDR2 FQGNSA. CDR3 length: 16 amino acids. Repertoires were generated with immunoSEQ multiplex PCR, while TCRdb's copy carries only in-frame clones and drops some. The sample includes about 4,500 clones, more than 70% of them seen just once. The chain recombines TRBV7-2 with TRBJ2-7; 9 bases map to TRBD2. The TCR was taken from an adult with Crohn's disease. Sequencing was performed on ileal tissue. The CDR3 loop reads CASSLAASGTYYEQYF. For the CDR3, the DNA is TGTGCCAGCAGCTTAGCGGCTAGCGGGACTTACTACGAGCAGTACTTC.